This paragraph reports one TCR beta chain. The antigen is undetermined. This sample was taken from a study of cytomegalovirus exposure and HLA in healthy donors. General observations from the study: The authors listed some 160 TCR beta chains as cytomegalovirus-associated.

Amplification used 60 Vbeta primers and 13 Jbeta primers. The repertoire was sequenced with immunoSEQ multiplex PCR; TCRdb's copy has only in-frame clones and lacks some. Here the sample spans some 100,000 clones, approximately 81% being singletons. The CDR3 has 15 residues. The germline V gene encodes CDR1 SGHDT and CDR2 YYEEEE. V was clipped by 4 bases and J by 0 bases, with 13 bases between them. Material: PBMCs. This receptor was obtained from a woman aged 25 to 39 in good health and CMV-seronegative. This chain connects TRBV5-6 to TRBJ1-2; D may be TRBD1 (5 bases). The CDR3 sequence: CASSVTRGANYGYTF. As DNA, the CDR3 is TGTGCCAGCAGCGTTACCCGGGGGGCTAACTATGGCTACACCTTC.